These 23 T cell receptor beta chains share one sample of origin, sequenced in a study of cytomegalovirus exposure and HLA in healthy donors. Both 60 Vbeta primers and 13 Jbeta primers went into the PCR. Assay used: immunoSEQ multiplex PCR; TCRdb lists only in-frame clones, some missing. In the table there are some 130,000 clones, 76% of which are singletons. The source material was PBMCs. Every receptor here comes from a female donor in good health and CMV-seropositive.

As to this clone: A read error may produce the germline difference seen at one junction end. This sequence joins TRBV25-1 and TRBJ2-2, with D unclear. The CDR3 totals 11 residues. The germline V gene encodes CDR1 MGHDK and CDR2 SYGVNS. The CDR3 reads CASRNNGELFF. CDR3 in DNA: TGTGCCAGCAGGAACAACGGGGAGCTGTTTTTT.

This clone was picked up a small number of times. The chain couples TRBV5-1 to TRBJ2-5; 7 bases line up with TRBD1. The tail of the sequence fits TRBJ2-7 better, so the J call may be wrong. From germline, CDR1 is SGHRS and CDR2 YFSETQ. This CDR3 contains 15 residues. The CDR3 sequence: CASSSSGQSSYEQYF. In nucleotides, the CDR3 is TGCGCCAGCAGCTCATCGGGACAGAGCTCCTACGAGCAGTACTTC.

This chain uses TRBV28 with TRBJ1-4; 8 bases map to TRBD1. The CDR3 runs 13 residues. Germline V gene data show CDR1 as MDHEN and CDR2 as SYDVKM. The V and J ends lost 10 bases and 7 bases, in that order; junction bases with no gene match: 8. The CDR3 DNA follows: TGTGCCAAACACAGGGGGATCGTTGAAAAACTGTTTTTT. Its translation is CAKHRGIVEKLFF.

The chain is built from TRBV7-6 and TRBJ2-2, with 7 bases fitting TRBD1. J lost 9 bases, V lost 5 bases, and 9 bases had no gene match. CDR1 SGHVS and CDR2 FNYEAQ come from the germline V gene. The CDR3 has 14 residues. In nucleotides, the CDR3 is TGTGCCAGCAGCCAGACTCAGACAGGGTGGGAGCTGTTTTTT. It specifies CASSQTQTGWELFF.

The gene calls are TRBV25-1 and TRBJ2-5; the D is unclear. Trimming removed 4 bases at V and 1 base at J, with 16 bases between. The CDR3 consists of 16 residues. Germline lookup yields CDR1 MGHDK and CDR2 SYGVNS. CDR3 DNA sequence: TGTGCCAGCAGTGCGCAGGTGGTCACCACCCAAGAGACCCAGTACTTC. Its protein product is CASSAQVVTTQETQYF.

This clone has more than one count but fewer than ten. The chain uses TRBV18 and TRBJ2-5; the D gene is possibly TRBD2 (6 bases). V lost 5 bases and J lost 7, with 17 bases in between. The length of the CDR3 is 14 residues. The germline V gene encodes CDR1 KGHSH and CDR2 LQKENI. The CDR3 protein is CASSIRTREVTQYF. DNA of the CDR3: TGTGCCAGCTCAATCAGGACGAGGGAGGTGACCCAGTACTTC.

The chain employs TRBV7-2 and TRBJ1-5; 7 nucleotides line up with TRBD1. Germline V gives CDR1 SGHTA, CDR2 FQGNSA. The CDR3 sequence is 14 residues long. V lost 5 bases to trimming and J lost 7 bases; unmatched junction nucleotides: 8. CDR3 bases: TGTGCCAGCAGCCCGCGACAGGGCGGCCAGCCCCAGCATTTT. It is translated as CASSPRQGGQPQHF.

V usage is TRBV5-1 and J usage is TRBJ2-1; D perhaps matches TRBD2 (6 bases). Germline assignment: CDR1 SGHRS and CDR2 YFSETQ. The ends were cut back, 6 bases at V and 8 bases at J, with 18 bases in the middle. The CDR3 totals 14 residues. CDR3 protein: CASTPRRGPDEQFF. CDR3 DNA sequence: TGCGCCAGCACCCCGCGGCGGGGCCCCGATGAGCAGTTCTTC.

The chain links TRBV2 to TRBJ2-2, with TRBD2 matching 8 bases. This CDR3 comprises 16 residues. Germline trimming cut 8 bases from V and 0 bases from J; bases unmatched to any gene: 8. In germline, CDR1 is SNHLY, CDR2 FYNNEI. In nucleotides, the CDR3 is TGTGCCAGCCGCCCCTTAGCGGGATCGAACACCGGGGAGCTGTTTTTT. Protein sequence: CASRPLAGSNTGELFF.

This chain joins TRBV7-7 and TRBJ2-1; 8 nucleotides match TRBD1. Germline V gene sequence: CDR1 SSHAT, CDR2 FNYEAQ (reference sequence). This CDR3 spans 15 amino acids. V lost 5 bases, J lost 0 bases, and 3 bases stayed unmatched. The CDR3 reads CASSLGQGSYNEQFF. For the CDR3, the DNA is TGTGCCAGCAGCCTCGGACAGGGCTCCTACAATGAGCAGTTCTTC.

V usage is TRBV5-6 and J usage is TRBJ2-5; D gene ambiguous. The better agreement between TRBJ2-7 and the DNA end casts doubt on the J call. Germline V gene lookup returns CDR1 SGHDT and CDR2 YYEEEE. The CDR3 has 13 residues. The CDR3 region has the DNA TGTGCCAGCAGCCCCTTTACCTCCTACGAGCAGTACTTC. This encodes CASSPFTSYEQYF.

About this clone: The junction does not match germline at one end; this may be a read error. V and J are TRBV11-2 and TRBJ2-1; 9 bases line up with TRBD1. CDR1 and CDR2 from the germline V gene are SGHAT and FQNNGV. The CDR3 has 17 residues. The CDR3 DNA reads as TGTGCCAGCAGCCCAAGCCCCGACAGGGGGTCCTACAACGAGCAGTTCTTC. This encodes CASSPSPDRGSYNEQFF.

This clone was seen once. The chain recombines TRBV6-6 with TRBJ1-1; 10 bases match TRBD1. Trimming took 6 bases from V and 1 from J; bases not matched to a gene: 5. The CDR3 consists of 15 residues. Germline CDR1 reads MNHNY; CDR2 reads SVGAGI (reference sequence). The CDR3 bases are TGTGCCAGCAGACCCGACAGGGGGCGGAACACTGAAGCTTTCTTT. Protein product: CASRPDRGRNTEAFF.

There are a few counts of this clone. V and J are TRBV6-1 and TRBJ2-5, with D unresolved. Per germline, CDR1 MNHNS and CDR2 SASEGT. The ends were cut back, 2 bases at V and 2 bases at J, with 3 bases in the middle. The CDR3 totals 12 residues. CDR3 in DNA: TGTGCCAGCAGTGAACTTCAAGAGACCCAGTACTTC. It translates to CASSELQETQYF.

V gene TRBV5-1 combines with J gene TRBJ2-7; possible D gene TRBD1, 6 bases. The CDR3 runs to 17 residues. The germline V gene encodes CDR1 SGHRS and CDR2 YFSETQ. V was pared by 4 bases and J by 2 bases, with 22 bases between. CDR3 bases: TGCGCCAGCAGCGGGTTAACAGGGCTCTCTTCAACCTACGAGCAGTACTTC. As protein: CASSGLTGLSSTYEQYF.

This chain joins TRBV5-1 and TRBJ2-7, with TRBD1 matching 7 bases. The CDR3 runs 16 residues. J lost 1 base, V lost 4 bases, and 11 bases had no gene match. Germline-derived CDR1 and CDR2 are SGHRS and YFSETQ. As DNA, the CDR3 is TGCGCCAGCAGCCCGGGAACAGGGGCCCTATCCTACGAGCAGTACTTC. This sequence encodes CASSPGTGALSYEQYF. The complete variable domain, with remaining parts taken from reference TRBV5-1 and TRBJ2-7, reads KAGVTQTPRYLIKTRGQQVTLSCSPISGHRSVSWYQQTPGQGLQFLFEYFSETQRNKGNFPGRFSGRQFSNSRSEMNVSTLELGDSALYLCASSPGTGALSYEQYFGPGTRLTVT.

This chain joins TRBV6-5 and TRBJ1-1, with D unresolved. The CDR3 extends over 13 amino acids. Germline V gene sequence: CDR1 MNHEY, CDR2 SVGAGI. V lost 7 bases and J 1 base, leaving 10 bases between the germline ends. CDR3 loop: CASKRWRNTEAFF. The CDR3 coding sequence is TGTGCCAGCAAAAGATGGAGGAACACTGAAGCTTTCTTT.

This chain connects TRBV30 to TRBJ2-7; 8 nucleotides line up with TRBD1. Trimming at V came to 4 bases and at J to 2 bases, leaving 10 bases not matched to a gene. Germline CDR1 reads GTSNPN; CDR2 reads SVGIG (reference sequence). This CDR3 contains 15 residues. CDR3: CAWKRRTGTPYEQYF. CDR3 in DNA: TGTGCCTGGAAGAGACGGACAGGGACCCCCTACGAGCAGTACTTC.

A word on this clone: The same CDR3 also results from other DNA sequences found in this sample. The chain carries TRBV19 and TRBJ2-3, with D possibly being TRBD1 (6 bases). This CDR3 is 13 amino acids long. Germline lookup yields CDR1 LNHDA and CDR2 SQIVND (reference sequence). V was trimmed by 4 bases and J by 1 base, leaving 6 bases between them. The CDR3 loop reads CASSNRGTDTQYF. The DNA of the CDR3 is TGTGCCAGTAGTAACAGGGGCACAGATACGCAGTATTTT.

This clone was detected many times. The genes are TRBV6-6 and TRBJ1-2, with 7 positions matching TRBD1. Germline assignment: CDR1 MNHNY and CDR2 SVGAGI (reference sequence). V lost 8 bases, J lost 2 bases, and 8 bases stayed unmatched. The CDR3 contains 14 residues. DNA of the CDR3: TGTGCCAGCGGGGATACAGGGGAGAACTATGGCTACACCTTC. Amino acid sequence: CASGDTGENYGYTF.

CDR3 bases: TGTGCCAGCAGTACCCCGGACAGGGGATACTACGAGCAGTACTTC. This codes for CASSTPDRGYYEQYF. V gene TRBV6-5 combines with J gene TRBJ2-7, with 9 bases aligning to TRBD1. This CDR3 has 15 amino acids. CDR1 MNHEY and CDR2 SVGAGI come from the germline V gene. V shed 5 bases, J shed 3 bases, and the junction held 8 bases outside the gene matches.

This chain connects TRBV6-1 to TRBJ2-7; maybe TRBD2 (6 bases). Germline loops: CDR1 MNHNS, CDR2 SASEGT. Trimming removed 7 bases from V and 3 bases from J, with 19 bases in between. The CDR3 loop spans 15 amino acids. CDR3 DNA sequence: TGTGCCAGCACCACAAGCACTAGCCCGTACTACGAGCAGTACTTC. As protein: CASTTSTSPYYEQYF.

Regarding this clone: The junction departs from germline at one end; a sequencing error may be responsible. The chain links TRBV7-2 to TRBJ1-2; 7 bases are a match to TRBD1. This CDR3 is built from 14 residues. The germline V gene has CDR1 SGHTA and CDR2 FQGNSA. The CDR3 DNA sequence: TGTGCCAGCAGCCCCGGGACAGACCACTATAGCTACACCTTC. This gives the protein CASSPGTDHYSYTF.